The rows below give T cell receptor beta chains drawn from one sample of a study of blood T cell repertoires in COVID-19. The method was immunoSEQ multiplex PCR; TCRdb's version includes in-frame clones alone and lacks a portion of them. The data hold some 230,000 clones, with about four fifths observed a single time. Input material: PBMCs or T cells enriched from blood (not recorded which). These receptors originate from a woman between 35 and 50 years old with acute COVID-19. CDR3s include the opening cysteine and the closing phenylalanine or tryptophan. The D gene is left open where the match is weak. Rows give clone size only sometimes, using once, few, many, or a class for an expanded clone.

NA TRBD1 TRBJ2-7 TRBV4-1 TGCGCCAGCAGCCAAGTCCGCTTGGGGACAGGGAGCTACGAGCAGTACTTC CASSQVRLGTGSYEQYF
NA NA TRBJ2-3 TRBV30 TGTGCCTGGGCAATACTCGATACAGATACGCAGTATTTT CAWAILDTDTQYF
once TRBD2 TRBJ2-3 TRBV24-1 TGTGCCACCAGTGTTTCCCCTAGCGGGGGGGTAACAGATACGCAGTATTTT CATSVSPSGGVTDTQYF
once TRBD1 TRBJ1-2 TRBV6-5 TGTGCCAGCGGCCCGGGACAGATCTATGGCTACACCTTC CASGPGQIYGYTF
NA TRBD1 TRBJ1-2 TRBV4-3 TGCGCCAGCAGCCGCAGCCGGGACAGGGAACTCTATGGCTACACCTTC CASSRSRDRELYGYTF
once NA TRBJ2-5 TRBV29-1 TGCAGCGTTGTTGGGCTAGCCTCGCCCGCAGCCCAGTACTTC CSVVGLASPAAQYF
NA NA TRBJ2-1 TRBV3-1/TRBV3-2 TGTGCCAGCAGCCAAGAGATGAAGACTAGGCGGGACAATGAGCAGTTCTTC CASSQEMKTRRDNEQFF
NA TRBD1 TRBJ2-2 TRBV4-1 TGCGCCAGCAGCCTCCGAGTCGGGACAGGGTACACCGGGGAGCTGTTTTTT CASSLRVGTGYTGELFF
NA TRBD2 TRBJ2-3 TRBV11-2 TGTGCCAGCAGCTGGTTAGCGGGAGGTCGCACAGATACGCAGTATTTT CASSWLAGGRTDTQYF
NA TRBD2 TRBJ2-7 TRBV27 TGTGCCAGCAGTCCGGGACTAGCGGCTAGCTCCTACGAGCAGTACTTC CASSPGLAASSYEQYF
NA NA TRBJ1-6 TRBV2 TGTGCCAGCAGGGACGTGTTCGGCAGGGAGGGTAATTCACCCCTCCACTTT CASRDVFGREGNSPLHF
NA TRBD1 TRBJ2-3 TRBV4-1 TGCGCCAGCAGCCAAGAACCAGGACAGGGCACAGATACGCAGTATTTT CASSQEPGQGTDTQYF
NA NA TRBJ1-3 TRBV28 TGTGCCAGCAGCCCAGGAAACACCATATATTTT CASSPGNTIYF
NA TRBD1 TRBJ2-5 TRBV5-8 TGTGCCAGCAGCTTGAGGGGACAGGGGAGGGGGACCCAGTACTTC CASSLRGQGRGTQYF
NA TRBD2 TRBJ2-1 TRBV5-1 TGCGCCAGCAACTCGGGGGCGGGAGGGCCTCAATATGAGCAGTTCTTC CASNSGAGGPQYEQFF
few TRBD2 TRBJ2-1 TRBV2 TGTGCCAGCAGATTCGCGGGACTAACTAACAATGAGCAGTTCTTC CASRFAGLTNNEQFF
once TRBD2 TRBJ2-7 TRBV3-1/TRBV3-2 TGTGCCAGCAGCCGAGGGACTAACTACGAGCAGTACTTC CASSRGTNYEQYF
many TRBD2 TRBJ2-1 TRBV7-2 TGTGCCAGCAGCTTTGGAGGAGCGGGAGTGAATGAGCAGTTCTTC CASSFGGAGVNEQFF
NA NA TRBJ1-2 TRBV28 TGTGCCGGGGGTAAGGTAGGGAGGAACTATGGCTACACCTTC CAGGKVGRNYGYTF
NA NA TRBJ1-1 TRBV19 TGTGCCAGTAGTCTAAAGCCGAACACTGAAGCTTTCTTT CASSLKPNTEAFF
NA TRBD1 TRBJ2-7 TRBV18 TGTGCCAGCTCACCGGACAGGGTCCACGAGCAGTACTTC CASSPDRVHEQYF
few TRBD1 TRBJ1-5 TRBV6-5 TGTGCCAGCAGGAGGGGACAGGGGTCCAATCAGCCCCAGCATTTT CASRRGQGSNQPQHF
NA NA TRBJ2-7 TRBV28 TGTGCCAGCAGCAGTGCCTCGGCTAGCAGTAACTACGAGCAGTACTTC CASSSASASSNYEQYF
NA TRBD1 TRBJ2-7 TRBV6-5 TGTGCCACCAGACAGGGTACCTACGAGCAGTACTTC CATRQGTYEQYF
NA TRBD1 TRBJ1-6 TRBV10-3 TGTGCCATCAGATCAGGACAGGGCGATAATTCACCCCTCCACTTT CAIRSGQGDNSPLHF
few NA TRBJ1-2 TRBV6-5 TGTGCCAGCAGTTACGCAGGGGCGGGTGGCTACACCTTC CASSYAGAGGYTF
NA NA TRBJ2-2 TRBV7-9 TGTGCCAGCAGCTTAGATTCCGGCGGGGAGCTGTTTTTT CASSLDSGGELFF
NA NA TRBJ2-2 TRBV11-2 TGTGCCAGCAGCTCAACGAACACCGGGGAGCTGTTTTTT CASSSTNTGELFF